The next 2 T cell receptor beta chains were all read from a single sample in a study of shared clonotypes between healthy human individuals. Profiling relied on immunoSEQ multiplex PCR, and the TCRdb table lists in-frame clones only, not all of them. The table has 2 million to 3 million clones, 93% seen once. The sequencing sample was made of naive CD4+ T cells from PBMCs. Described subset: CD45RA+ positively selected. All receptors come from a man between 18 and 29 years old in good health. Some clones in this sample may be carry-over from other donors' samples.

This sequence joins TRBV7-9 and TRBJ2-7; possible D gene TRBD2, 6 bases. Looked up from germline, CDR1 is SEHNR and CDR2 is FQNEAQ (reference sequence). Trimming took off 0 bases at V and 0 bases at J, with 9 bases between the two ends. The length of the CDR3 is 15 residues. The CDR3 here is CASSLAPGDSYEQYF. The CDR3 DNA sequence: TGTGCCAGCAGCTTAGCCCCGGGAGACTCCTACGAGCAGTACTTC.

The V gene is TRBV20-1, the J gene TRBJ2-7; 8 positions agree with TRBD1. CDR1 DFQATT and CDR2 SNEGSKA come from the germline V gene (reference sequence). The CDR3 loop spans 10 amino acids. Trimming removed 3 bases from V and 12 bases from J; junction bases left unmatched: 4. CDR3 sequence: CSASRTGLYF. The CDR3 DNA sequence: TGCAGTGCTAGCCGGACAGGGTTGTACTTC.